The following is a TCR beta chain sequence with its context. Its antigen is not known. The PCR contained 60 Vbeta and 13 Jbeta primers. Profiled with immunoSEQ multiplex PCR; TCRdb holds only in-frame clones, not every one. The table records 150,000 to 200,000 clones, approximately 80% of them present only once. The data are from a study of cytomegalovirus exposure and HLA in healthy donors. The study, taken as a whole, reports: HLA alleles were associated with 15,000 to 20,000 TCR beta sequences in a later analysis at 0.05 false discovery rate. HLA restriction was apparent for most CMV-associated TCR beta chains in a later analysis.

Germline values: CDR1 SGHVS, CDR2 FNYEAQ. V dropped 5 bases and J dropped 6 bases, with 19 bases sitting between them. CDR3 length: 15 residues. Sequences were obtained from PBMCs. This chain joins TRBV7-6 and TRBJ1-2, with D perhaps matching TRBD1 (6 bases). This TCR derives from a girl aged 5 to 17 in good health and CMV-seropositive. This chain's CDR3 is CASSLGGGQGDGYTF. The CDR3 DNA is TGTGCCAGCAGCCTCGGCGGGGGGCAGGGAGATGGCTACACCTTC.